Below, 5 T cell receptor beta chains from the same sample are listed, as sequenced in a study of cytotoxic CD8 clonotypes in ibrutinib-treated CLL. Sequencing used immunoSEQ multiplex PCR; TCRdb keeps in-frame clones, though not all of them. Of some 70,000 clones listed, 68% are singletons. The sample here was PBMCs, taken after 12 months of ibrutinib treatment. The receptors were gathered from a human donor with chronic lymphocytic leukemia.

The chain's CDR3 is CASSFAGGRADTQYF. Here the CDR3 DNA reads TGTGCCAGCAGCTTCGCGGGGGGGCGGGCAGATACGCAGTATTTT. The chain employs TRBV5-4 and TRBJ2-3; TRBD2 matches 9 bases. Trimming removed 2 bases from V and 4 bases from J; junction bases left unmatched: 5. The germline V gene has CDR1 SGHNT and CDR2 YYREEE (reference sequence). CDR3 length: 15 amino acids.

This clone showed up just once. V usage is TRBV27 and J usage is TRBJ1-1; TRBD1 aligns across 7 bases. The germline gives CDR1 MNHEY, CDR2 SMNVEV (reference sequence). The V gene end was trimmed by 5 bases and the J gene end by 0 bases; junction bases not matched to a gene: 6. CDR3 size: 15 residues. CDR3 protein: CASSQGGVVNTEAFF. The CDR3 DNA reads TGTGCCAGCAGTCAGGGGGGGGTGGTGAACACTGAAGCTTTCTTT.

The chain carries TRBV11-2 and TRBJ2-7; 11 nucleotides line up with TRBD2. The CDR3 consists of 16 residues. With V trimmed by 4 bases and J by 0 bases, 5 bases remained unmatched. Per germline, CDR1 SGHAT and CDR2 FQNNGV. CDR3: CASSSVAGGSSYEQYF. CDR3 DNA: TGTGCCAGCAGCTCCGTAGCGGGGGGGAGCTCCTACGAGCAGTACTTC.

This clone was counted only a few times. The CDR3 region is CASSLVVEPNTEAFF. The CDR3 DNA reads as TGTGCCAGCAGCTTAGTAGTAGAACCGAACACTGAAGCTTTCTTT. The chain joins TRBV7-2 to TRBJ1-1; D remains unclear. The CDR3 sequence is 15 residues long. Germline V lookup: CDR1 SGHTA, CDR2 FQGNSA. The V end lost 1 base, the J end lost 1 base, and 10 bases lay between the germline ends.

This clone showed up just a few times. The V call is TRBV5-4, the J call TRBJ2-3; 13 nucleotides agree with TRBD2. V lost 4 bases, J lost 3 bases, and 5 bases stayed unmatched. This CDR3 contains 16 residues. Germline CDR1 and CDR2: SGHNT and YYREEE (reference sequence). CDR3 sequence: CASSLRTSGGTDTQYF. The CDR3 coding sequence is TGTGCCAGCAGCCTACGGACTAGCGGGGGAACAGATACGCAGTATTTT.